This T cell receptor (beta chain) comes out of a study of cytomegalovirus exposure and HLA in healthy donors. Researchers ran the PCR with 60 Vbeta and 13 Jbeta primers. Sequenced by immunoSEQ multiplex PCR; TCRdb stores in-frame clones only, minus some. This repertoire shows some 96,000 clones, around 74% found once; its top ten account for roughly 6.9%. The V end was cut by 11 bases, the J end by 2 bases, with 15 bases between. The CDR3 runs 14 residues. Germline V CDR1 and CDR2: MNHNY, SVGAGI (reference sequence). The specimen sequenced was PBMCs. This chain links TRBV6-6 with TRBJ2-2; D is ambiguous. The receptor was derived from a man aged 40-55 years in good health and CMV-seropositive. The CDR3 reads CAPPKRLNTGELFF. DNA for the CDR3: TGTGCCCCCCCGAAGCGACTTAACACCGGGGAGCTGTTTTTT.